This TCR beta chain was sequenced for a study of CD8 T cells in Susac syndrome. Random hexamers were used to reverse transcribe an amount of roughly 0.45 to 1 ug RNA. A multiplex approach, immunoSEQ multiplex PCR, amplified TCR beta CDR3 across 54 Vbeta and 13 Jbeta. TCRdb recomputed calls from the immunoSEQ multiplex PCR reads with MiXCR, one row per CDR3 protein. The table has approximately 180,000 distinct CDR3 sequences, around 94% seen once; the top ten hold 0.099%. The sequence was obtained from a human donor with Susac syndrome. Sequencing was carried out using CD4+ T cells from PBMCs.

The CDR3 loop is CASSRQGRNYGYTF. The DNA for the CDR3 is TGTGCCAGCTCACGACAGGGTAGGAACTATGGCTACACCTTC. V gene TRBV18 combines with J gene TRBJ1-2, with 7 bases lining up with TRBD1. CDR3 size: 14 residues. Trimming took 4 bases from V and 2 from J; bases not matched to a gene: 4. Germline lookup yields CDR1 KGHSH and CDR2 LQKENI.